The clone carrying this T cell receptor (beta chain) has more than one count but fewer than ten. Its matching antigen is unknown. A second PCR of 7 to 11 cycles used a sample-barcoded 5' primer and a J-beta primer mix. TCRdb fed the 5' RACE reads into MiXCR, producing one record per CDR3 protein. Among around 800,000 distinct CDR3 sequences, around 62% were seen once, and the ten largest hold roughly 26%. The source of the sample is a study of blood T cells in healthy people across ages. Study-wide results and caveats: Getting older went along with TCR beta diversity per million T cells dropping roughly linearly.

Trimming left V 2 bases short and J 0 bases short, with 5 bases between. The CDR3 loop spans 14 amino acids. This TCR came from a man aged 30-40 years in good health. Sequenced material: blood. This chain uses TRBV12-3 or TRBV12-4 with TRBJ1-5; no firm D call. CDR3 DNA sequence: TGTGCCAGCAGTTTAAGCGGTAGCAATCAGCCCCAGCATTTT. Its protein product is CASSLSGSNQPQHF.